Below are 10 T cell receptor beta chains sequenced from a single sample in a study of T cell repertoires in cytomegalovirus infection. These TCRs are of unknown antigen specificity. TCRdb re-analysed the reads in MiXCR, keeping a single row per CDR3 protein. The sample holds 230,000 or so distinct CDR3 sequences, less than 50% seen once. The source was CD8+ T cells from cultured PBMCs, collected from culture after CMV antigen stimulation. These receptor sequences come from a human donor in good health (CMV status not recorded). Some clones in this sample may be carry-over from other donors' samples.

The CDR3 DNA sequence: TGTGCCAGCAGTGTCAGGGGGATCGGCACAGATACGCAGTATTTT. It yields the protein CASSVRGIGTDTQYF. The chain recombines TRBV6-4 with TRBJ2-3, with TRBD1 identical over 7 bases. CDR3 length: 15 residues. Germline V gene data show CDR1 as MRHNA and CDR2 as SNTAGT. J gave up 1 base and V 4 bases, and 5 bases lay outside the gene matches.

This clonotype was picked up a small number of times. V is TRBV7-2 and J is TRBJ1-1; D not certain. The CDR3 length is 15 residues. V lost 1 base and J lost 0, with 9 bases in between. In germline, CDR1 is SGHTA, CDR2 FQGNSA. CDR3 sequence reads: CASSLEIGMNTEAFF. The CDR3 region has the DNA TGTGCCAGCAGCTTAGAAATAGGGATGAACACTGAAGCTTTCTTT.

The chain recombines TRBV12-3 or TRBV12-4 with TRBJ1-2; possible D gene TRBD1, 6 bases. CDR3 length: 14 amino acids. With 7 bases removed from V and 3 bases from J, the gap between germline ends came to 15 bases. CDR3 sequence reads: CASTPTGNYYGYTF. The CDR3 nucleotides are TGTGCCAGCACACCGACAGGAAACTACTATGGCTACACCTTC.

About this clonotype itself: With a much larger clone just one base away, this may be a read error. V and J are TRBV5-4 and TRBJ2-1; 13 positions agree with TRBD2. CDR1 and CDR2 (germline): SGHNT, YYREEE (reference sequence). The CDR3 consists of 16 residues. The junction had 1 base not matched to a gene; V was cut back by 1 base and J by 3 bases. This chain's CDR3 is CASSLWTSGSYNEQFF. The CDR3, as DNA: TGTGCCAGCAGCTTGTGGACTAGCGGGAGCTACAATGAGCAGTTCTTC.

V and J are TRBV6-2 or TRBV6-3 and TRBJ2-3, with 11 bases matching TRBD2. The CDR3 runs to 15 residues. Per germline, CDR1 MNHEY and CDR2 SVGEGT. V lost 7 bases to trimming and J lost 3 bases; unmatched junction nucleotides: 6. CDR3 sequence reads: CASIPGTSGTDTQYF. The CDR3, as DNA: TGTGCCAGCATCCCCGGGACTAGCGGTACAGATACGCAGTATTTT.

CDR3: CASSIRLFNEQFF. The DNA of the CDR3 is TGTGCCAGTAGTATTCGGCTGTTCAATGAGCAGTTCTTC. The gene calls are TRBV19 and TRBJ2-1; D gene uncertain. Trimming took 3 bases from V and 6 from J, leaving 9 bases between them. Germline lookup yields CDR1 LNHDA and CDR2 SQIVND (reference sequence). CDR3 length: 13 residues.

The V gene is TRBV2, the J gene TRBJ2-5; tentative D call: TRBD2 (5 bases). Deletions cut 4 bases from V and 4 bases from J, with 16 bases between. The length of the CDR3 is 15 residues. The germline V gene has CDR1 SNHLY and CDR2 FYNNEI. The CDR3 loop is CASSARGLMGETQYF. The CDR3 DNA reads as TGTGCCAGCAGTGCTCGCGGGCTCATGGGAGAGACCCAGTACTTC.

This clonotype was observed a handful of times. This chain links TRBV12-3 or TRBV12-4 with TRBJ1-1, with 8 bases aligning to TRBD1. CDR3 length: 14 amino acids. Trimming at V came to 7 bases and at J to 5 bases, leaving 9 bases not matched to a gene. CDR3 sequence: CASTGQGAWTEAFF. The CDR3 DNA reads TGTGCCAGCACGGGGCAGGGGGCATGGACTGAAGCTTTCTTT.

The chain recombines TRBV27 with TRBJ1-2; D gene unclear. Trimming removed 3 bases at V and 4 bases at J, with 12 bases between. The CDR3 has 14 amino acids. Germline loops: CDR1 MNHEY, CDR2 SMNVEV (reference sequence). CDR3 amino acids: CASSFKGVSYGYTF. In nucleotides, the CDR3 is TGTGCCAGCAGTTTTAAGGGAGTTTCCTATGGCTACACCTTC.

V gene TRBV9 combines with J gene TRBJ2-3; 7 nucleotides align to TRBD2. This CDR3 comprises 16 residues. Germline loops: CDR1 SGDLS, CDR2 YYNGEE. With 2 bases clipped from V and 1 base from J, the junction kept 7 bases outside the gene matches. Written as DNA, the CDR3 is TGTGCCAGCAGCGTTCCCCGGAGCGGGGGCACAGATACGCAGTATTTT. Protein sequence: CASSVPRSGGTDTQYF.